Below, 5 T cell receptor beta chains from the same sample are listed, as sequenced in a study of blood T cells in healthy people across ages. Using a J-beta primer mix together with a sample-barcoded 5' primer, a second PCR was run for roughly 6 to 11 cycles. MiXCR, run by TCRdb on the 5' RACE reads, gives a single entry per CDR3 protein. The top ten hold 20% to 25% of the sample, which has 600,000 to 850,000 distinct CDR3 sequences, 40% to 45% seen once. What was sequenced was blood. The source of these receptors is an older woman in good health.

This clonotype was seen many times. The CDR3 DNA reads as TGTGCCAGCAGCTTCGTCACTAGCGGGAGGGACGAGCAGTTCTTC. Translated, it gives CASSFVTSGRDEQFF. This rearrangement joins TRBV7-9 to TRBJ2-1; TRBD2 aligns across 13 bases. In germline, CDR1 is SEHNR, CDR2 FQNEAQ (reference sequence). J was trimmed by 10 bases and V by 3 bases; bases with no gene match: 6. The CDR3 length is 15 residues.

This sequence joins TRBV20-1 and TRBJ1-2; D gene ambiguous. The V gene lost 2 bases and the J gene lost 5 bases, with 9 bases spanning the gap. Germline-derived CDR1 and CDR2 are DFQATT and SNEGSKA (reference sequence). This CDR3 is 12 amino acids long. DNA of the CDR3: TGCAGTGCTAGAAGGCAGGCATATGGCTACACCTTC. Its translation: CSARRQAYGYTF.

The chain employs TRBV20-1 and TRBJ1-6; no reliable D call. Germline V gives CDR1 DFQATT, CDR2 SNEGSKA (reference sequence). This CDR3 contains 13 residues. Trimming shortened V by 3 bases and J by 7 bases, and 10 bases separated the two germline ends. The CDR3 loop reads CSASHPGNSPLHF. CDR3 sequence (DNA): TGCAGTGCTAGTCACCCGGGGAATTCACCCCTCCACTTT.

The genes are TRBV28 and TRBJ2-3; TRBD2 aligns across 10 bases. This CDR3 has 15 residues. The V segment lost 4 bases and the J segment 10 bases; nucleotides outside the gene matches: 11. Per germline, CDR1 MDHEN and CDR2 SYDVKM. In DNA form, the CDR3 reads TGTGCCAGCAGTTACGAGCTAGCGGGAGCTGGTCCGCAGTATTTT. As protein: CASSYELAGAGPQYF. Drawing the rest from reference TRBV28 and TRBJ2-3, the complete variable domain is DVKVTQSSRYLVKRTGEKVFLECVQDMDHENMFWYRQDPGLGLRLIYFSYDVKMKEKGDIPEGYSVSREKKERFSLILESASTNQTSMYLCASSYELAGAGPQYFGPGTRLTVL.

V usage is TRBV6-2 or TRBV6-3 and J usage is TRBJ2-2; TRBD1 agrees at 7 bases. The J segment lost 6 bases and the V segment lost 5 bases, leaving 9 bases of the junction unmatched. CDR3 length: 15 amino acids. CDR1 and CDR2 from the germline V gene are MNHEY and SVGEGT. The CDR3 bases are TGTGCCAGCAGTCCCCGGACAGGCAGATCCGGGGAGCTGTTTTTT. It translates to CASSPRTGRSGELFF.